This T cell receptor beta chain came from a study of blood T cell repertoires in COVID-19 (dated by TCRdb to 2018 to 2021). Regarding the complete study: Collaborator samples came from the United States, Italy and Spain and covered acute and convalescent phases of COVID-19. Where HLA class I and class II types were available, the types were taken from metadata supplied by the sample provider, not from assay-based typing. The prospective study material was composed of cDNA or gDNA derived from T cells, B-cell-depleted T cells, or PBMCs. The repertoires were made available in a free public database intended to serve as a resource for research on the immune response to SARS-CoV-2. The samples were drawn from two sources: the first 160 participants of the ongoing ImmuneRACE study, and over 950 subjects contributed by 6 global collaborators. Nearly every sample came with metadata listing a de-identified subject ID, COVID-19 status, age in years and sex. The dataset comprised deeply sampled blood TCRbeta repertoires from subjects exposed to, actively infected with, or recovered from COVID-19. Results and caveats for the whole study, not just this receptor: How much clinical and demographic metadata was included differed by source and by participant, and the metadata was provided uncurated.

The V end gives up 1 base and the J end 4 bases, leaving 3 bases in the junction not matched to a gene. The CDR3 holds 15 amino acids from the cysteine to the phenylalanine. Of the read, only the CDR3 DNA is kept; its 45 bases are in frame from base 1. The germline V gene provides CDR1 SNHLY and CDR2 FYNNEI. Collaborating institutions collected whole blood in K2EDTA tubes following their own protocols. For TCRbeta analysis, collaborator samples were shipped as frozen whole blood, as isolated PBMCs, or as DNA extracted from either sample type. Of note for this clone: Its antigen specificity is not known. No base quality information exists; no much larger clone differs at one position.

TCRbeta CDR3 regions were amplified from genomic DNA using the immunoSEQ Assay, a bias-controlled multiplex PCR. Processing in the source paper ran as follows. Within the assay, amplification of reference gene primers was used to estimate how many nucleated cells each sample contained. To quantify the absolute abundance of each unique TCRbeta CDR3 rearrangement, sequence reads were collapsed and filtered. For each sample, productive Simpson clonality was calculated as the square root of Simpson's diversity index across productive rearrangements. This immuneACCESS table, as held by TCRdb, lists in-frame sequences with V and J called but not all clones. Of the missing ones, under half trace to an unresolved V gene in checked studies; the others have no known cause. The DNA was the basis for D and trimming; V, J and clone size are from that table. The sample has about 59,000 clones on record, around 67% of them singletons. Roughly 18% of the sample belongs to the ten largest clones.

The chain is made from TRBV2 and TRBJ2-3, and TRBD1 matches 9 of the central bases. Sample: peripheral blood. The sequence came from a woman aged 45-59 years with active or convalescent COVID-19. CDR3 protein: CASSEGTGVPDTQYF. The sequenced DNA: TGTGCCAGCAGTGAAGGGACAGGGGTACCAGATACGCAGTATTTT.